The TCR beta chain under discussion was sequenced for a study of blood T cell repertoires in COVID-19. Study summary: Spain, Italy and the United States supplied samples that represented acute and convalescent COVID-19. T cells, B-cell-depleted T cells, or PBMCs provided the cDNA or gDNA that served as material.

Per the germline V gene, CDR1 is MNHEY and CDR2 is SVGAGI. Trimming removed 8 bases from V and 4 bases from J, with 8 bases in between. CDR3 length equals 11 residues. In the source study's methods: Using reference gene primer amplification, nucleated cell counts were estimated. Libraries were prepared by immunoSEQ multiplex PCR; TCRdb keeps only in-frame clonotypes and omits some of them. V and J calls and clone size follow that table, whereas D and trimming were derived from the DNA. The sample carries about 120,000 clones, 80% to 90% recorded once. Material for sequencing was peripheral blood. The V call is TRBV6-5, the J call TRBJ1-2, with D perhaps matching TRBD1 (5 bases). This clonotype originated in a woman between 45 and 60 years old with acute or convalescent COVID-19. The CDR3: CASGRGYGYTF. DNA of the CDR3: TGTGCCAGCGGAAGGGGCTATGGCTACACCTTC.